This paragraph covers one TCR beta chain sequence. Original data processing: Researchers report that nucleated cell counts were estimated from reference gene primer amplification. Data came from immunoSEQ multiplex PCR; TCRdb stores just in-frame clones and leaves some out. From that table come the V and J calls and clone size; the DNA was used to work out D and trimming. The profile covers 350,000 or so clones, with roughly 89% appearing a single time and 6% to 7.5% taken by the ten largest. The sample belongs to a study of blood T cell repertoires in COVID-19. For the study at large: COVID-19 samples from acute and convalescent phases originated in the United States, Italy and Spain. T cells, B-cell-depleted T cells, or PBMCs provided the cDNA or gDNA that served as material.

Material for sequencing was peripheral blood. The TCR sequence derives from a man aged 18 to 29 with active or convalescent COVID-19.

The CDR3 protein is CASSDLQRGPGANVLTF. The CDR3 DNA reads TGTGCCAGCAGCGACTTACAAAGGGGGCCTGGGGCCAACGTCCTGACTTTC. This rearrangement joins TRBV7-9 to TRBJ2-6; TRBD1 aligns across 7 bases. J lost 2 bases, V lost 5 bases, and 9 bases had no gene match. Per the germline V gene, CDR1 is SEHNR and CDR2 is FQNEAQ (reference sequence). This CDR3 region has 17 residues.